Below, one TCR beta chain is given with its context. The antigen is undetermined. The sample carries other DNA sequences with the same CDR3. Some clones are missing from TCRdb's copy, which holds only in-frame ones; the method was immunoSEQ multiplex PCR. Here the sample spans fewer than 200,000 clones, approximately 90% being singletons. This sample was included in a study of T cell responses to AZD1222 COVID-19 vaccine. Germline-derived CDR1 and CDR2 are LNHDA and SQIVND (reference sequence). The CDR3 has 16 amino acids. The V gene lost 1 base and the J gene lost 0 bases, with 9 bases spanning the gap. General study findings and limits: Regions 160-218 and 743-854 held dominance among vaccine-associated CD4 TCRs, which spanned spike. Unmutated variant regions reportedly attract nearly half of all spike-specific TCRs.

The chain is built from TRBV19 and TRBJ2-2, with D perhaps TRBD2 (6 bases). Source: peripheral blood, taken on day 0 of AZD1222 vaccination. The sequence was obtained from an adult in good health. The CDR3 DNA is TGTGCCAGTAGTATAGGAGGCGGGGCGAACACCGGGGAGCTGTTTTTT. It encodes CASSIGGGANTGELFF. Complete variable domain (other parts from reference TRBV19 and TRBJ2-2): DGGITQSPKYLFRKEGQNVTLSCEQNLNHDAMYWYRQDPGQGLRLIYYSQIVNDFQKGDIAEGYSVSREKKESFPLTVTSAQKNPTAFYLCASSIGGGANTGELFFGEGSRLTVL.